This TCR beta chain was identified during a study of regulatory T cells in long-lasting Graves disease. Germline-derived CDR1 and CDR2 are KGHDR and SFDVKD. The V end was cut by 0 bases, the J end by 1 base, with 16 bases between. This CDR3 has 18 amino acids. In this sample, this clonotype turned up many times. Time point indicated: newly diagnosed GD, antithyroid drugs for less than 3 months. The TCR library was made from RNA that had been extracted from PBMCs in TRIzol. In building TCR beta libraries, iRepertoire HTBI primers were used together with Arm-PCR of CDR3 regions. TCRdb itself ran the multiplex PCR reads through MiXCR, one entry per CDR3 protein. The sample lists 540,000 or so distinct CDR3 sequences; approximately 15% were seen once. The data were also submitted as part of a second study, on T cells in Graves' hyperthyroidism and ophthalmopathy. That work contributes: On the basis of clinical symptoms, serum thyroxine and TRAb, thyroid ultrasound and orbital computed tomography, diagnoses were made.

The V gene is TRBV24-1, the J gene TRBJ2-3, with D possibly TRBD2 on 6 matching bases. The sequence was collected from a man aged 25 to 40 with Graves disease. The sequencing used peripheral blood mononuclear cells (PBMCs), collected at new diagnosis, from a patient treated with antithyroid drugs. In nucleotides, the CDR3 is TGTGCCACCAGTGATTTGGGGCCGGCGGGAAAAGGCACAGATACGCAGTATTTT. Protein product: CATSDLGPAGKGTDTQYF.